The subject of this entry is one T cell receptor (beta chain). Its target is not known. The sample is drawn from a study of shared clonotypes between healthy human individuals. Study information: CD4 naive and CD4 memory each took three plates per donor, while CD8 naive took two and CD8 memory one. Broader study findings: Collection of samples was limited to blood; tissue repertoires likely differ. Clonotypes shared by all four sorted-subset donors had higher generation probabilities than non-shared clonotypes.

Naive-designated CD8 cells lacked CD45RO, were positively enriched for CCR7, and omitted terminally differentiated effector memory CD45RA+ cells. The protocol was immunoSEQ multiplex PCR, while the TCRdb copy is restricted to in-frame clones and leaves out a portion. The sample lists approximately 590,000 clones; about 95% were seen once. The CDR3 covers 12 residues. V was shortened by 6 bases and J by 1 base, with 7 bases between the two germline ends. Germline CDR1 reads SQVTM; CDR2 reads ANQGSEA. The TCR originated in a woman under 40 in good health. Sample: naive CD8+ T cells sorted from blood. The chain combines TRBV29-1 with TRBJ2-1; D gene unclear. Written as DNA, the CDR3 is TGCAGCGTACCGGGTTCCTACAATGAGCAGTTCTTC. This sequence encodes CSVPGSYNEQFF.